These 2 T cell receptor beta chains share one sample of origin, sequenced in a study of shared clonotypes between healthy human individuals. The repertoire was sequenced with immunoSEQ multiplex PCR; TCRdb's copy has only in-frame clones and lacks some. There are approximately 600,000 clones in the sample; about 95% occur only once, and approximately 0.11% lies in the top ten. Only CD45RO-negative cells positively selected for CCR7 counted as naive CD8 cells, so terminally differentiated effector memory CD45RA+ cells were excluded. What was sequenced was naive CD8+ T cells sorted from blood. The origin of the receptors is a woman in her 30s in good health.

The chain combines TRBV10-3 with TRBJ2-2; D is perhaps TRBD2 (5 bases). Germline CDR1 reads ENHRY; CDR2 reads SYGVKD. V lost 4 bases to trimming and J lost 1 base, with 16 bases between them. The CDR3 has 17 residues. The CDR3 nucleotides are TGTGCCATCAGTGCATGGTCAGGACGGGAGAACACCGGGGAGCTGTTTTTT. Protein: CAISAWSGRENTGELFF.

The chain uses TRBV15 and TRBJ1-2; D is perhaps TRBD1 (6 bases). Germline CDR1 reads LNHNV; CDR2 reads YYDKDF (reference sequence). The CDR3 is made up of 15 amino acids. The V gene lost 5 bases and the J gene lost 8 bases, with 21 bases spanning the gap. CDR3 residues: CATSGGRVFVGGYTF. The CDR3, as DNA: TGTGCCACCAGCGGGGGCAGGGTCTTTGTCGGCGGCTACACCTTC. The variable domain in full, completed from reference TRBV15 and TRBJ1-2, reads DAMVIQNPRYQVTQFGKPVTLSCSQTLNHNVMYWYQQKSSQAPKLLFHYYDKDFNNEADTPDNFQSRRPNTSFCFLDIRSPGLGDTAMYLCATSGGRVFVGGYTFGSGTRLTVV.